The 10 T cell receptor beta chains reported below all come from one sample, sequenced in a study of ipilimumab plus nivolumab after autologous stem cell transplantation. Sequencing was performed with immunoSEQ multiplex PCR; in TCRdb, only in-frame clones are kept and a portion is missing. The data show fewer than 20,000 clones, roughly 70% seen once. The input for sequencing was PBMCs, taken in a trial of ipilimumab plus nivolumab as post-transplant consolidation. These receptors were collected from a male donor with diffuse large B-cell lymphoma.

This clone is categorized as medium-sized (0.01 to 0.1%). V gene TRBV5-4 combines with J gene TRBJ1-1; perhaps TRBD1 as D (6 bases). Trimming took 4 bases from V and 7 from J, leaving 11 bases between them. This CDR3 spans 12 amino acids. CDR1 SGHNT and CDR2 YYREEE come from the germline V gene (reference sequence). The CDR3 protein is CASSPRGVEAFF. For the CDR3, the DNA is TGTGCCAGCAGCCCGAGGGGGGTTGAAGCTTTCTTT. Complete variable domain (other parts from reference TRBV5-4 and TRBJ1-1): ETGVTQSPTHLIKTRGQQVTLRCSSQSGHNTVSWYQQALGQGPQFIFQYYREEENGRGNFPPRFSGLQFPNYSSELNVNALELDDSALYLCASSPRGVEAFFGQGTRLTVV.

This clone was seen only once. V gene TRBV5-8 combines with J gene TRBJ2-1, with 8 bases that match TRBD1. Germline-derived CDR1 and CDR2 are SGHTS and YDEGEE. J was trimmed by 8 bases and V by 2 bases; bases with no gene match: 3. The CDR3 is 13 amino acids. The CDR3 sequence is CASSFSGGDEQFF. The CDR3 nucleotides are TGTGCCAGCAGCTTTTCAGGGGGCGATGAGCAGTTCTTC.

The rearrangement links TRBV5-1 to TRBJ1-1, with D uncertain. CDR1 and CDR2 (germline): SGHRS, YFSETQ. The CDR3 is 13 residues long. Trimming took 1 base from V and 0 from J, leaving 4 bases between them. In DNA form, the CDR3 reads TGCGCCAGCAGCTTGACAGTGAACACTGAAGCTTTCTTT. The encoded protein is CASSLTVNTEAFF. Together with reference TRBV5-1 and TRBJ1-1, the CDR3 gives the full variable domain: KAGVTQTPRYLIKTRGQQVTLSCSPISGHRSVSWYQQTPGQGLQFLFEYFSETQRNKGNFPGRFSGRQFSNSRSEMNVSTLELGDSALYLCASSLTVNTEAFFGQGTRLTVV.

This clone was seen only once. The J gene is TRBJ1-1, the V gene TRBV11-3; possible D gene TRBD1, 5 bases. The germline V gene encodes CDR1 SGHNT and CDR2 YENEEA. CDR3 size: 14 residues. V lost 5 bases to trimming and J lost 5 bases, with 15 bases between them. The CDR3 DNA sequence: TGTGCCAGCAGCGTAGGGGCTATCGGTACTGAAGCTTTCTTT. It codes for CASSVGAIGTEAFF.

J is TRBJ1-1 and V is TRBV11-2, with 7 bases that match TRBD1. V shed 3 bases and J 1 base; nucleotides not matched to a gene: 8. Per the germline V gene, CDR1 is SGHAT and CDR2 is FQNNGV. CDR3 size: 16 residues. Here the CDR3 DNA reads TGTGCCAGCAGCTTGCAAACCGGGACAGCGAACACTGAAGCTTTCTTT. Its translation: CASSLQTGTANTEAFF.

V is TRBV28 and J is TRBJ1-4; the D is unclear. The CDR3 runs 15 residues. V dropped 8 bases and J dropped 7 bases, with 20 bases sitting between them. CDR1 is MDHEN and CDR2 is SYDVKM in the germline V gene. The CDR3 region is CASRSSDADFEKLFF. The CDR3 nucleotides are TGTGCCAGCCGAAGCTCCGATGCCGATTTTGAAAAACTGTTTTTT.

This CDR3 is CASQGAGNVKLFF. The CDR3, as DNA: TGTGCCAGCCAAGGGGCAGGAAACGTAAAACTGTTTTTT. The chain is built from TRBV2 and TRBJ1-4; D is possibly TRBD1 (5 bases). The CDR3 contains 13 residues. Trimming took off 8 bases at V and 10 bases at J, with 17 bases between the two ends. Per germline, CDR1 SNHLY and CDR2 FYNNEI.

The rearrangement joins TRBV5-6 to TRBJ1-2, with 7 bases lining up with TRBD1. The trim removed 4 bases at V and 2 bases at J, leaving 8 bases unmatched. There are 15 residues in the CDR3. Germline loops: CDR1 SGHDT, CDR2 YYEEEE. The CDR3 nucleotides read TGTGCCAGCAGCATCGACAGGGCTGCCAACTATGGCTACACCTTC. Protein product: CASSIDRAANYGYTF.

J is TRBJ2-3 and V is TRBV7-9; 11 bases line up with TRBD2. The germline V gene has CDR1 SEHNR and CDR2 FQNEAQ (reference sequence). The CDR3 consists of 17 residues. The junction had 8 bases not matched to a gene; V was cut back by 6 bases and J by 0 bases. CDR3 coding DNA: TGTGCCAGCAGTTGGACTAGCGGGCGACGTAGCACAGATACGCAGTATTTT. As protein: CASSWTSGRRSTDTQYF.

The chain employs TRBV4-2 and TRBJ1-3; D is ambiguous. From germline, CDR1 is LGHNA and CDR2 YNFKEQ. CDR3 size: 15 residues. The V end was cut by 4 bases, the J end by 0 bases, with 10 bases between. Here the CDR3 DNA reads TGTGCCAGCAGCCCCAACCCGGGCTCTGGAAACACCATATATTTT. Protein product: CASSPNPGSGNTIYF.